Following are 22 T cell receptor beta chains from one sample sequenced in a study of CD8+ T cells in alopecia areata. Indicated treatment: oral pan-JAK inhibitor, 5-10 mg twice daily. RNA extraction was followed by reverse transcription into cDNA, which acted as the sequencing template. Generated by immunoSEQ multiplex PCR, the TCRdb table keeps only in-frame clones and is missing some. Among 87,000 or so clones listed, just over 70% were seen once. This material consisted of CD8+ T cells sorted from blood, taken at roughly week 45, from a patient treated with tofacitinib. The receptors originated from a human donor with alopecia areata.

In DNA, the CDR3 is TGTGCCTGGACCCTGACAGGCCCGAACTATGGCTACACCTTC. Its protein is CAWTLTGPNYGYTF. This rearrangement joins TRBV30 to TRBJ1-2; possibly TRBD1 for D (6 bases). The CDR3 is 14 residues long. CDR1 is GTSNPN and CDR2 is SVGIG in the germline V gene (reference sequence). V was trimmed by 4 bases and J by 2 bases, leaving 14 bases between them.

The CDR3 protein is CASSRGGITDTQYF. The CDR3 region has the DNA TGTGCCAGCAGCCGCGGGGGGATCACAGATACGCAGTATTTT. The gene calls are TRBV7-9 and TRBJ2-3; the match to TRBD2 covers 8 bases. The CDR3 totals 14 residues. Germline CDR1 and CDR2: SEHNR and FQNEAQ (reference sequence). The V segment lost 5 bases and the J segment 2 bases; nucleotides outside the gene matches: 3.

The chain is built from TRBV4-1 and TRBJ2-1; D unresolved. Trimming took 0 bases from V and 5 from J, leaving 5 bases between them. Germline values: CDR1 MGHRA, CDR2 YSYEKL. The CDR3 is 13 amino acids. CDR3 DNA sequence: TGCGCCAGCAGCCAAGATCGGGACAATGAGCAGTTCTTC. Translation gives CASSQDRDNEQFF.

The rearrangement links TRBV19 to TRBJ1-5; the D is unclear. The CDR3 is 12 residues long. CDR1 and CDR2 (germline): LNHDA, SQIVND (reference sequence). Trimming took 10 bases from V and 0 from J, leaving 7 bases between them. For the CDR3, the DNA is TGTGCCACCCGCTATAGCAATCAGCCCCAGCATTTT. Amino acids: CATRYSNQPQHF.

This chain joins TRBV10-3 and TRBJ2-3; 12 bases are a match to TRBD2. V gave up 3 bases and J gave up 4 bases; unmatched junction bases: 5. The CDR3 runs to 16 residues. Germline values: CDR1 ENHRY, CDR2 SYGVKD. The CDR3: CAISERLAGEADTQYF. DNA for the CDR3: TGTGCCATCAGTGAAAGACTAGCGGGGGAAGCAGATACGCAGTATTTT.

The V call is TRBV4-3, the J call TRBJ2-2; either TRBD1 or TRBD2 may fit D (5 bases each). The CDR3 consists of 17 residues. Trimming stripped 3 bases from V and 1 base from J, with 15 bases between. Germline CDR1 and CDR2: LGHNA and YSLEER. The DNA for the CDR3 is TGCGCCAGCAGCCACCCACAGGCTGCGGGGAACACCGGGGAGCTGTTTTTT. Protein: CASSHPQAAGNTGELFF.

V usage is TRBV14 and J usage is TRBJ1-2; 8 bases are a match to TRBD1. This CDR3 is built from 15 residues. The V and J ends lost 1 base and 6 bases, in that order; junction bases with no gene match: 7. The germline gives CDR1 SGHDN, CDR2 FVKESK. CDR3 DNA: TGTGCCAGCAGCCAAGTCCGACAGGGGATCGATGGCTACACCTTC. It specifies CASSQVRQGIDGYTF.

This sequence joins TRBV6-1 and TRBJ1-3; D is uncertain. Germline V gene data show CDR1 as MNHNS and CDR2 as SASEGT. This CDR3 is built from 16 residues. Trimming removed 4 bases at V and 0 bases at J, with 13 bases between. The CDR3: CASSGGRTSSGNTIYF. For the CDR3, the DNA is TGTGCCAGCAGTGGAGGGAGGACGAGCTCTGGAAACACCATATATTTT.

The CDR3 DNA sequence: TGTGCCTGGAGTGAGACAGGGCGGGATGGCTACACCTTC. Translating gives CAWSETGRDGYTF. This chain uses TRBV30 with TRBJ1-2, with 7 bases lining up with TRBD1. The ends lost 1 base at V and 6 bases at J; junction bases unmatched: 5. Germline loops: CDR1 GTSNPN, CDR2 SVGIG (reference sequence). The CDR3 loop spans 13 amino acids.

This clone was detected a few times. CDR3: CASSRDRSPLHF. CDR3 coding DNA: TGTGCCAGCAGCAGAGACCGATCACCCCTCCACTTT. The chain carries TRBV7-9 and TRBJ1-6; no firm D call. Germline V CDR1 and CDR2: SEHNR, FQNEAQ (reference sequence). This CDR3 region has 12 residues. V lost 5 bases to trimming and J lost 10 bases, with 9 bases between them.

The chain employs TRBV27 and TRBJ2-5, with a weak D call TRBD2 (6 bases). Trimming left V 5 bases short and J 9 bases short, with 19 bases between. The germline CDR1 and CDR2 sequences are MNHEY and SMNVEV (reference sequence). This CDR3 is built from 14 residues. The CDR3 DNA is TGTGCCAGCAGTCCCCGGACTACAAAGGAGGCCCAGTACTTC. This gives the protein CASSPRTTKEAQYF.

The chain couples TRBV30 to TRBJ1-4; D ambiguous. Germline CDR1 and CDR2: GTSNPN and SVGIG (reference sequence). This CDR3 spans 14 amino acids. The germline V and J ends were trimmed by 7 bases and 0 bases, with 12 bases remaining between them. The CDR3 protein is CASWWEATNEKLFF. The CDR3 DNA is TGTGCCTCGTGGTGGGAAGCAACTAATGAAAAACTGTTTTTT.

This clone occurred once. The V call is TRBV5-1, the J call TRBJ1-5; D uncertain. Trimming pared 0 bases from V and 0 bases from J, leaving 7 bases between. This CDR3 region has 15 residues. In germline, CDR1 is SGHRS, CDR2 YFSETQ. As DNA, the CDR3 is TGCGCCAGCAGCTTGGGACTAGCTAGCAATCAGCCCCAGCATTTT. Its protein is CASSLGLASNQPQHF.

The V gene is TRBV19, the J gene TRBJ2-1, with D uncertain. There are 13 residues in the CDR3. Per germline, CDR1 LNHDA and CDR2 SQIVND (reference sequence). Trimming stripped 5 bases from V and 12 bases from J, with 17 bases between. CDR3 bases: TGTGCCAGTAGTCCCCAACCCACACAGTGGCAGTTCTTC. Translated, it gives CASSPQPTQWQFF.

This chain uses TRBV29-1 with TRBJ2-2; 7 bases map to TRBD1. Per the germline V gene, CDR1 is SQVTM and CDR2 is ANQGSEA. CDR3 length: 14 residues. J lost 6 bases, V lost 2 bases, and 6 bases had no gene match. The CDR3 region is CSVEPYTGAGELFF. The CDR3 DNA is TGCAGCGTTGAACCATACACAGGGGCCGGGGAGCTGTTTTTT.

This rearrangement joins TRBV5-1 to TRBJ1-2, with 7 bases lining up with TRBD1. CDR3 size: 14 residues. Germline CDR1 and CDR2: SGHRS and YFSETQ. J was trimmed by 6 bases and V by 0 bases; bases with no gene match: 5. As DNA, the CDR3 is TGCGCCAGCAGCTTGGACAGGGGCAGAGATGGCTACACCTTC. Its protein product is CASSLDRGRDGYTF.

A single count supports this clone. The V call is TRBV10-3, the J call TRBJ2-1, with 13 bases matching TRBD2. The CDR3 has 13 amino acids. Germline V CDR1 and CDR2: ENHRY, SYGVKD. V shed 8 bases and J 10 bases; nucleotides not matched to a gene: 5. DNA of the CDR3: TGTGCCATCGGGACTAGCGGGGAGGAAGAGCAGTTCTTC. Amino acids: CAIGTSGEEEQFF.

This chain connects TRBV25-1 to TRBJ1-1; a weak D match, TRBD1 (5 bases). The CDR3 covers 16 residues. V lost 4 bases to trimming and J lost 1 base, with 16 bases between them. Germline CDR1 and CDR2: MGHDK and SYGVNS. The CDR3 coding sequence is TGTGCCAGCAGTGGAGGAGGGGTCATAGGGAACACTGAAGCTTTCTTT. Its translation: CASSGGGVIGNTEAFF.

This clone was recorded only once. J is TRBJ1-1 and V is TRBV7-2; D is unclear. CDR3 length equals 14 residues. Germline V gene lookup returns CDR1 SGHTA and CDR2 FQGNSA. Deletions cut 1 base from V and 4 bases from J, with 10 bases between. The CDR3, as DNA: TGTGCCAGCAGCTTAGGTGCCGTTCGCACTGAAGCTTTCTTT. Translation gives CASSLGAVRTEAFF.

J is TRBJ2-3 and V is TRBV19; the D is unclear. CDR3 length: 12 amino acids. Trimming pared 8 bases from V and 0 bases from J, leaving 6 bases between. Germline-derived CDR1 and CDR2 are LNHDA and SQIVND (reference sequence). For the CDR3, the DNA is TGTGCCAGTGCCACTAGCACAGATACGCAGTATTTT. This translates into CASATSTDTQYF.

The rearrangement links TRBV27 to TRBJ1-2; tentatively, D is TRBD1 (5 bases). The germline V gene has CDR1 MNHEY and CDR2 SMNVEV (reference sequence). This CDR3 is built from 14 residues. V was shortened by 10 bases and J by 3 bases, with 18 bases between the two germline ends. This CDR3 is CANRPLGEDYGYTF. In DNA form, the CDR3 reads TGTGCCAACAGACCTTTAGGGGAGGACTATGGCTACACCTTC.

This clone is medium-sized in the sample. Other DNA sequences of this sample code for an identical CDR3. Here the CDR3 DNA reads TGTGCCAGCAAAGGGACTGGAAGCACAGATACGCAGTATTTT. It codes for CASKGTGSTDTQYF. V is TRBV9 and J is TRBJ2-3; weak D call: TRBD2 (6 bases). CDR3 size: 14 residues. The ends were cut back, 6 bases at V and 0 bases at J, with 11 bases in the middle. Looked up from germline, CDR1 is SGDLS and CDR2 is YYNGEE. Using reference TRBV9 and TRBJ2-3 for the parts outside the CDR3, the full variable domain is DSGVTQTPKHLITATGQRVTLRCSPRSGDLSVYWYQQSLDQGLQFLIQYYNGEERAKGNILERFSAQQFPDLHSELNLSSLELGDSALYFCASKGTGSTDTQYFGPGTRLTVL.